Given below is one T cell receptor beta chain in context. The antigen is not known. This sample was included in a study of cytomegalovirus exposure and HLA in healthy donors. Study-wide points: A prior analysis recorded that most TCR beta V segments were productive about 87% or about 30% of the time. Rare TCR sequences dominated, though some public TCRs recurred in many donors.

The PCR made use of 60 Vbeta and 13 Jbeta primers. Sequenced by immunoSEQ multiplex PCR; TCRdb stores in-frame clones only, minus some. The sample consists of 75,000 to 100,000 clones, roughly 75% of them appearing once. The CDR3 covers 14 residues. Trimming shortened V by 7 bases and J by 0 bases, and 15 bases separated the two germline ends. Germline V gene sequence: CDR1 SQVTM, CDR2 ANQGSEA. The rearrangement uses TRBV29-1 and TRBJ1-1; D may be TRBD1 (6 bases). The specimen sequenced was PBMCs. The clonotype was recovered from a man aged 25-40 years in good health and CMV-seronegative. DNA for the CDR3: TGCAGCGCCCGAGGGGCAGGGGTGAACACTGAAGCTTTCTTT. Translating gives CSARGAGVNTEAFF.